What follows are 13 T cell receptor beta chains derived from one specimen sequenced in a study of cytomegalovirus exposure and HLA in healthy donors. The study ran its PCR with 60 Vbeta and 13 Jbeta primers. Sequencing used immunoSEQ multiplex PCR; TCRdb keeps in-frame clones, though not all of them. Of some 140,000 clones in the sample, 79% were seen once. The specimen was PBMCs. These receptors were taken from a man between 18 and 35 years old in good health and CMV-seronegative.

The CDR3 DNA sequence: TGTGCCAGCAGCTTATTCGGTGAGCAGTTCTTC. It is translated as CASSLFGEQFF. The chain carries TRBV7-3 and TRBJ2-1, with D unresolved. Trimming cost V 2 bases and J 9 bases, with 5 bases left between them. CDR1 and CDR2 from the germline V gene are SGHTA and FQGTGA. The CDR3 has 11 amino acids.

The CDR3 sequence: CASGFVAGLAGETQYF. The CDR3 region has the DNA TGTGCTAGTGGTTTTGTAGCGGGCCTGGCTGGAGAGACCCAGTACTTC. The rearrangement links TRBV12-5 to TRBJ2-5, with 7 bases aligning to TRBD2. V lost 3 bases and J lost 4; bases outside the gene matches: 11. The CDR3 runs to 16 residues. Germline CDR1 is LGHNT and CDR2 is FRNRAP.

This CDR3 is CASSVQGVNTEAFF. The DNA for the CDR3 is TGTGCCAGCAGTGTACAGGGGGTGAACACTGAAGCTTTCTTT. The chain has TRBV2 and TRBJ1-1; 8 nucleotides line up with TRBD1. The CDR3 covers 14 residues. Germline V lookup: CDR1 SNHLY, CDR2 FYNNEI. The trim removed 4 bases at V and 0 bases at J, leaving 1 base unmatched.

This chain links TRBV7-2 with TRBJ2-2; D possibly corresponds to TRBD2 (6 bases). The CDR3 covers 12 residues. Trimming stripped 5 bases from V and 7 bases from J, with 8 bases between. Germline loops: CDR1 SGHTA, CDR2 FQGNSA. The CDR3 DNA follows: TGTGCCAGCAGCCCTAGCGTCGGGGAGCTGTTTTTT. This encodes CASSPSVGELFF.

This clone was observed a few times. The chain links TRBV30 to TRBJ1-5; D unresolved. This CDR3 comprises 13 residues. The ends were cut back, 1 base at V and 3 bases at J, with 7 bases in the middle. Per the germline V gene, CDR1 is GTSNPN and CDR2 is SVGIG (reference sequence). This CDR3 reads CAWSGQNNQPQHF. For the CDR3, the DNA is TGTGCCTGGAGTGGTCAGAACAATCAGCCCCAGCATTTT. The variable domain in full, completed from reference TRBV30 and TRBJ1-5, reads SQTIHQWPATLVQPVGSPLSLECTVEGTSNPNLYWYRQAAGRGLQLLFYSVGIGQISSEVPQNLSASRPQDRQFILSSKKLLLSDSGFYLCAWSGQNNQPQHFGDGTRLSIL.

The chain couples TRBV29-1 to TRBJ2-1, with a tentative D call TRBD2 (6 bases). This CDR3 comprises 15 residues. Trimming shortened V by 6 bases and J by 5 bases, and 20 bases separated the two germline ends. The germline V gene encodes CDR1 SQVTM and CDR2 ANQGSEA. The CDR3 sequence is CSVDPGGTSHNEQFF. The DNA of the CDR3 is TGCAGCGTCGACCCGGGCGGGACCTCACACAATGAGCAGTTCTTC.

The chain carries TRBV18 and TRBJ2-7; the D gene is possibly TRBD2 (6 bases). The germline V gene has CDR1 KGHSH and CDR2 LQKENI. With 5 bases removed from V and 2 bases from J, the gap between germline ends came to 13 bases. The CDR3 loop spans 14 amino acids. The CDR3 sequence: CASSGGKRPYEQYF. The CDR3, as DNA: TGTGCCAGCTCAGGCGGGAAAAGGCCCTACGAGCAGTACTTC.

This chain joins TRBV6-5 and TRBJ1-2; D gene unclear. The V end lost 7 bases, the J end lost 2 bases, and 14 bases lay between the germline ends. This CDR3 has 14 residues. Germline V gene sequence: CDR1 MNHEY, CDR2 SVGAGI. The CDR3 coding sequence is TGTGCCAGCACCAATAGGGAGGGAAACTATGGCTACACCTTC. This encodes CASTNREGNYGYTF.

The rearrangement joins TRBV15 to TRBJ1-5; no definite D call. CDR1 and CDR2 from the germline V gene are LNHNV and YYDKDF (reference sequence). The CDR3 spans 17 residues. V was shortened by 0 bases and J by 4 bases, with 16 bases between the two germline ends. The CDR3 bases are TGTGCCACCAGCAGAGATTTGGGCACAGTTGTAAATCAGCCCCAGCATTTT. Protein sequence: CATSRDLGTVVNQPQHF.

This clone was counted once. V gene TRBV7-9 combines with J gene TRBJ2-5, with 11 positions matching TRBD1. CDR3 length: 15 residues. Germline-derived CDR1 and CDR2 are SEHNR and FQNEAQ (reference sequence). V lost 4 bases and J lost 8; bases outside the gene matches: 9. Here the CDR3 DNA reads TGTGCCAGCAGCTCCCGGACCGGGACAGGGGGTACCCAGTACTTC. Translated, it gives CASSSRTGTGGTQYF.

V gene TRBV5-4 combines with J gene TRBJ1-2, with TRBD1 matching 8 bases. CDR1 SGHNT and CDR2 YYREEE come from the germline V gene (reference sequence). V was pared by 3 bases and J by 6 bases, with 10 bases of the junction left unmatched. The CDR3 contains 15 residues. The DNA of the CDR3 is TGTGCCAGCAGCTCCCAGGACAGGGAGGTTGATGGCTACACCTTC. It translates to CASSSQDREVDGYTF. Based on the CDR3 plus reference TRBV5-4 and TRBJ1-2, the full variable domain is ETGVTQSPTHLIKTRGQQVTLRCSSQSGHNTVSWYQQALGQGPQFIFQYYREEENGRGNFPPRFSGLQFPNYSSELNVNALELDDSALYLCASSSQDREVDGYTFGSGTRLTVV.

In this sample, this clone turned up a few times. Since a far larger clone is one base different, this is likely a read error. The chain combines TRBV30 with TRBJ1-5; D not resolved. The CDR3 covers 14 residues. CDR1 GTSNPN and CDR2 SVGIG come from the germline V gene (reference sequence). Trimming took off 0 bases at V and 6 bases at J, with 12 bases between the two ends. The CDR3 sequence: CAWSVTSGGQPQHF. The DNA for the CDR3 is TGTGCCTGGAGTGTGACTTCCGGTGGTCAGCCCCAGCATTTT.

The chain recombines TRBV9 with TRBJ2-3; weak D call: TRBD2 (6 bases). The germline CDR1 and CDR2 sequences are SGDLS and YYNGEE. V was trimmed by 0 bases and J by 4 bases, leaving 12 bases between them. This CDR3 comprises 15 residues. The CDR3 region is CASSVGPSVADTQYF. CDR3 DNA sequence: TGTGCCAGCAGCGTAGGTCCTAGCGTCGCAGATACGCAGTATTTT.